Listed here are 30 T cell receptor beta chains from one sample, sequenced in a study of cytomegalovirus exposure and HLA in healthy donors. The PCR ran on 60 Vbeta and 13 Jbeta primers. Assay: immunoSEQ multiplex PCR; the TCRdb copy retains only in-frame clones and omits some. The sample includes around 100,000 clones, approximately 79% of them seen just once. The specimen sequenced was PBMCs. These receptor sequences come from a man aged 45-65 years in good health and CMV-seropositive.

The V call is TRBV19, the J call TRBJ2-3; TRBD2 matches 11 bases. Trimming removed 5 bases from V and 3 bases from J; junction bases left unmatched: 4. The germline CDR1 and CDR2 sequences are LNHDA and SQIVND (reference sequence). This CDR3 is built from 15 residues. CDR3 protein: CASSPTSGGTDTQYF. DNA of the CDR3: TGTGCCAGTAGTCCCACTAGCGGGGGTACAGATACGCAGTATTTT.

The chain carries TRBV2 and TRBJ2-7; 7 nucleotides agree with TRBD1. The CDR3 contains 11 residues. Germline V lookup: CDR1 SNHLY, CDR2 FYNNEI. Trimming took 6 bases from V and 4 from J; bases not matched to a gene: 0. CDR3 in DNA: TGTGCCAGCAGACAGGGGTACGAGCAGTACTTC. As protein: CASRQGYEQYF.

This sequence joins TRBV4-3 and TRBJ2-5, with 7 bases that match TRBD2. V was clipped by 0 bases and J by 5 bases; unmatched bases: 6. In germline, CDR1 is LGHNA, CDR2 YSLEER. This CDR3 has 15 amino acids. CDR3 sequence reads: CASSQEFVGGETQYF. The CDR3 DNA follows: TGCGCCAGCAGCCAAGAGTTCGTGGGAGGGGAGACCCAGTACTTC.

The V gene is TRBV12-5, the J gene TRBJ1-1; D uncertain. The CDR3 sequence is 12 residues long. The V gene's germline CDR1 is LGHNT and CDR2 FRNRAP. V was trimmed by 6 bases and J by 1 base, leaving 6 bases between them. CDR3 loop: CASGRKNTEAFF. The DNA for the CDR3 is TGTGCTAGTGGGCGAAAGAACACTGAAGCTTTCTTT.

The chain joins TRBV9 to TRBJ2-3, with 9 bases that match TRBD2. CDR3 length: 17 amino acids. With V trimmed by 0 bases and J by 2 bases, 7 bases remained unmatched. Germline V gives CDR1 SGDLS, CDR2 YYNGEE. CDR3 residues: CASSVEEAGGYTDTQYF. The CDR3 nucleotides read TGTGCCAGCAGCGTAGAAGAAGCGGGAGGTTACACAGATACGCAGTATTTT. The full variable domain, its missing parts supplied by reference TRBV9 and TRBJ2-3, is DSGVTQTPKHLITATGQRVTLRCSPRSGDLSVYWYQQSLDQGLQFLIQYYNGEERAKGNILERFSAQQFPDLHSELNLSSLELGDSALYFCASSVEEAGGYTDTQYFGPGTRLTVL.

This clone was picked up a small number of times. The chain combines TRBV19 with TRBJ1-2; D call uncertain. V was trimmed by 3 bases and J by 0 bases, leaving 14 bases between them. Germline V gives CDR1 LNHDA, CDR2 SQIVND (reference sequence). The CDR3 consists of 16 residues. The CDR3 is CASSIGVLDPNYGYTF. CDR3 in DNA: TGTGCCAGTAGTATCGGGGTCCTGGATCCTAACTATGGCTACACCTTC.

This clone was detected a few times. The rearrangement uses TRBV28 and TRBJ1-5; 9 bases line up with TRBD1. The germline V gene has CDR1 MDHEN and CDR2 SYDVKM. CDR3 length equals 15 residues. The trim removed 4 bases at V and 3 bases at J, leaving 4 bases unmatched. DNA for the CDR3: TGTGCCAGCAGTTCGGGACAGGGTTACAATCAGCCCCAGCATTTT. Amino acid sequence: CASSSGQGYNQPQHF. The complete variable domain, with remaining parts taken from reference TRBV28 and TRBJ1-5, reads DVKVTQSSRYLVKRTGEKVFLECVQDMDHENMFWYRQDPGLGLRLIYFSYDVKMKEKGDIPEGYSVSREKKERFSLILESASTNQTSMYLCASSSGQGYNQPQHFGDGTRLSIL.

The CDR3 DNA reads TGTGCCAGCAGCCCGCGGGCTCAAAACATTCAGTACTTC. Translated: CASSPRAQNIQYF. The J gene is TRBJ2-4, the V gene TRBV7-2; maybe TRBD2 (5 bases). Trimming removed 5 bases from V and 5 bases from J, with 10 bases in between. Germline-derived CDR1 and CDR2 are SGHTA and FQGNSA. The CDR3 spans 13 residues.

The chain combines TRBV7-8 with TRBJ2-1; 9 bases map to TRBD2. Trimming took 5 bases from V and 6 from J; bases not matched to a gene: 8. This CDR3 is built from 15 residues. Germline CDR1 and CDR2: SGHVS and FQNEAQ. This CDR3 is CASSASVTSGNEQFF. The DNA of the CDR3 is TGTGCCAGCAGCGCTTCCGTGACTAGCGGCAATGAGCAGTTCTTC.

This rearrangement joins TRBV4-1 to TRBJ1-1, with 7 bases aligning to TRBD1. CDR3 length: 15 residues. Germline V gene data show CDR1 as MGHRA and CDR2 as YSYEKL. V shed 0 bases, J shed 5 bases, and the junction held 6 bases outside the gene matches. The CDR3 bases are TGCGCCAGCAGCCAAGAGCTTACAGGGGCGACTGAAGCTTTCTTT. Amino acids: CASSQELTGATEAFF.

The J gene is TRBJ2-1, the V gene TRBV7-7; 8 nucleotides align to TRBD2. The germline gives CDR1 SSHAT, CDR2 FNYEAQ (reference sequence). The CDR3 length is 15 residues. Trimming removed 2 bases from V and 8 bases from J; junction bases left unmatched: 8. CDR3 in DNA: TGTGCCAGCAGCTTAAACGGGGGGGCGGGAGATGAGCAGTTCTTC. Encoded protein: CASSLNGGAGDEQFF.

This sequence joins TRBV19 and TRBJ1-2; D remains unclear. This CDR3 comprises 13 residues. Trimming stripped 6 bases from V and 4 bases from J, with 12 bases between. In germline, CDR1 is LNHDA, CDR2 SQIVND (reference sequence). CDR3 DNA sequence: TGTGCCAGTAGACCGGAGGATAGCTATGGCTACACCTTC. This translates into CASRPEDSYGYTF. Full variable domain (missing parts from reference TRBV19 and TRBJ1-2): DGGITQSPKYLFRKEGQNVTLSCEQNLNHDAMYWYRQDPGQGLRLIYYSQIVNDFQKGDIAEGYSVSREKKESFPLTVTSAQKNPTAFYLCASRPEDSYGYTFGSGTRLTVV.

The chain is built from TRBV6-1 and TRBJ1-2; tentatively, D is TRBD1 (6 bases). This CDR3 is 13 amino acids long. The germline CDR1 and CDR2 sequences are MNHNS and SASEGT. The ends were cut back, 5 bases at V and 2 bases at J, with 9 bases in the middle. CDR3 DNA sequence: TGTGCCAGCAGTCTTACAGGGAACTATGGCTACACCTTC. Its translation is CASSLTGNYGYTF.

The rearrangement joins TRBV18 to TRBJ1-1; 7 bases map to TRBD1. V lost 3 bases to trimming and J lost 4 bases; unmatched junction nucleotides: 2. Germline assignment: CDR1 KGHSH and CDR2 LQKENI. CDR3 length: 13 residues. In DNA form, the CDR3 reads TGTGCCAGCTCACCCCGACAGGGCACTGAAGCTTTCTTT. Translated: CASSPRQGTEAFF.

This chain links TRBV18 with TRBJ2-7; 9 bases match TRBD2. This CDR3 has 16 amino acids. The trim removed 3 bases at V and 4 bases at J, leaving 10 bases unmatched. In germline, CDR1 is KGHSH, CDR2 LQKENI. CDR3 nucleotides: TGTGCCAGCTCACCCCCCGAGGCGGGAGGGATGTACGAGCAGTACTTC. This gives the protein CASSPPEAGGMYEQYF.

Details on this clone: At one of its ends the junction is not consistent with the germline gene, which may arise from a read error. The gene calls are TRBV7-9 and TRBJ2-7; 10 nucleotides line up with TRBD1. The CDR3 extends over 16 amino acids. The germline gives CDR1 SEHNR, CDR2 FQNEAQ (reference sequence). The CDR3 coding sequence is TGTTCCAGCAGCCCCCCCACCCGGACAGGGGGCTACGAGCAGTACTTC. Its translation is CSSSPPTRTGGYEQYF.

This clone was seen more than once but under ten times. The chain carries TRBV9 and TRBJ1-6, with D unresolved. Germline CDR1 and CDR2: SGDLS and YYNGEE. This CDR3 region has 14 residues. Between the trimmed V and J ends, which lost 0 bases and 7 bases, there was a span of 8 bases. Here the CDR3 DNA reads TGTGCCAGCAGCGTAGAGCCGGGGAATTCACCCCTCCACTTT. Its translation is CASSVEPGNSPLHF. The complete variable domain, with remaining parts taken from reference TRBV9 and TRBJ1-6, reads DSGVTQTPKHLITATGQRVTLRCSPRSGDLSVYWYQQSLDQGLQFLIQYYNGEERAKGNILERFSAQQFPDLHSELNLSSLELGDSALYFCASSVEPGNSPLHFGNGTRLTVT.

There are a few counts of this clone. This chain uses TRBV6-5 with TRBJ1-6; D call uncertain. The germline V gene has CDR1 MNHEY and CDR2 SVGAGI. This CDR3 has 14 amino acids. Trimming stripped 5 bases from V and 9 bases from J, with 14 bases between. DNA for the CDR3: TGTGCCAGCAGTAAGGGCCCGGAGGGTTCACCCCTCCACTTT. Amino acid sequence: CASSKGPEGSPLHF.

The chain uses TRBV30 and TRBJ2-1; D possibly corresponds to TRBD2 (6 bases). Germline V gene sequence: CDR1 GTSNPN, CDR2 SVGIG (reference sequence). Trimming stripped 0 bases from V and 4 bases from J, with 19 bases between. The CDR3 runs 17 residues. CDR3 coding DNA: TGTGCCTGGAGTGTAAAGGGAGTGGTGCGGGGTTACAATGAGCAGTTCTTC. It is translated as CAWSVKGVVRGYNEQFF.

The rearrangement uses TRBV27 and TRBJ1-4; D may be TRBD1 (6 bases). Trimming pared 2 bases from V and 8 bases from J, leaving 12 bases between. This CDR3 has 14 amino acids. The germline CDR1 and CDR2 sequences are MNHEY and SMNVEV (reference sequence). The CDR3 loop is CASSLGGAREKLFF. As DNA, the CDR3 is TGTGCCAGCAGTTTAGGGGGGGCCAGGGAAAAACTGTTTTTT.

DNA of the CDR3: TGTGCCAGCAAGGCTAGCGGGAGTGGGAGCTCCTACAATGAGCAGTTCTTC. Translating gives CASKASGSGSSYNEQFF. This chain connects TRBV27 to TRBJ2-1; 10 nucleotides align to TRBD2. The CDR3 runs to 17 residues. Germline loops: CDR1 MNHEY, CDR2 SMNVEV (reference sequence). V shed 7 bases and J 0 bases; nucleotides not matched to a gene: 9.

This clone was detected only once. The chain joins TRBV5-1 to TRBJ1-4, with 8 bases fitting TRBD1. The CDR3 sequence is 16 residues long. Trimming took 4 bases from V and 6 from J; bases not matched to a gene: 11. CDR1 and CDR2 (germline): SGHRS, YFSETQ. CDR3 coding DNA: TGCGCCAGCAGCCCGGGACAGGTACCGCCTGATGAAAAACTGTTTTTT. Protein product: CASSPGQVPPDEKLFF.

This chain uses TRBV6-5 with TRBJ2-7, with 7 bases lining up with TRBD1. J lost 4 bases, V lost 8 bases, and 8 bases had no gene match. The germline V gene encodes CDR1 MNHEY and CDR2 SVGAGI. The CDR3 runs 13 residues. As DNA, the CDR3 is TGTGCCAGCCTGAGGGCAGGGGGATACGAGCAGTACTTC. It translates to CASLRAGGYEQYF.

The V call is TRBV6-4, the J call TRBJ2-7; possibly TRBD2 for D (5 bases). The CDR3 is 15 residues long. CDR1 and CDR2 (germline): MRHNA, SNTAGT. The V gene lost 6 bases and the J gene lost 3 bases, with 18 bases spanning the gap. CDR3 amino acids: CASRNGEGDIYEQYF. In DNA, the CDR3 is TGTGCCAGCAGAAACGGAGAGGGTGATATCTACGAGCAGTACTTC.

The genes are TRBV19 and TRBJ1-4, with 9 bases aligning to TRBD1. The germline V gene has CDR1 LNHDA and CDR2 SQIVND (reference sequence). J gave up 8 bases and V 3 bases, and 7 bases lay outside the gene matches. The CDR3 runs 15 residues. CDR3 nucleotides: TGTGCCAGTAGTATGACCGGGACAGGGCACGAAAAACTGTTTTTT. It yields the protein CASSMTGTGHEKLFF. Drawing the rest from reference TRBV19 and TRBJ1-4, the complete variable domain is DGGITQSPKYLFRKEGQNVTLSCEQNLNHDAMYWYRQDPGQGLRLIYYSQIVNDFQKGDIAEGYSVSREKKESFPLTVTSAQKNPTAFYLCASSMTGTGHEKLFFGSGTQLSVL.

The rearrangement uses TRBV28 and TRBJ1-2, with D uncertain. Germline lookup yields CDR1 MDHEN and CDR2 SYDVKM. Trimming shortened V by 4 bases and J by 4 bases, and 22 bases separated the two germline ends. The CDR3 spans 17 residues. The CDR3 DNA sequence: TGTGCCAGCAGTTCCCCCCCCGGGAGGTCCAGATTCTATGGCTACACCTTC. Its translation: CASSSPPGRSRFYGYTF.

This sequence joins TRBV10-3 and TRBJ2-5; D not certain. This CDR3 is 12 amino acids long. Trimming pared 8 bases from V and 0 bases from J, leaving 7 bases between. Germline values: CDR1 ENHRY, CDR2 SYGVKD. The CDR3 DNA sequence: TGTGCCATCGGTACGGACCAAGAGACCCAGTACTTC. Protein: CAIGTDQETQYF.

This clone was counted a single time. This rearrangement joins TRBV6-5 to TRBJ1-3; 7 positions match TRBD1. With 5 bases clipped from V and 2 bases from J, the junction kept 6 bases outside the gene matches. CDR1 is MNHEY and CDR2 is SVGAGI in the germline V gene. This CDR3 region has 15 residues. CDR3 in amino acids: CASSPQGGTGNTIYF. DNA for the CDR3: TGTGCCAGCAGTCCGCAGGGGGGCACTGGAAACACCATATATTTT.

This clone was observed a handful of times. The V and J genes are TRBV14 and TRBJ2-7, with 10 bases fitting TRBD2. V lost 5 bases and J lost 4; bases outside the gene matches: 8. The CDR3 sequence is 15 residues long. The germline gives CDR1 SGHDN, CDR2 FVKESK. The CDR3 DNA is TGTGCCAGCAGCGCATCTAGCGGGAGTCTTTACGAGCAGTACTTC. It is translated as CASSASSGSLYEQYF.

The chain is built from TRBV7-2 and TRBJ1-5; TRBD1 aligns across 7 bases. This CDR3 has 15 residues. V lost 5 bases to trimming and J lost 6 bases; unmatched junction nucleotides: 10. Germline values: CDR1 SGHTA, CDR2 FQGNSA. CDR3 sequence reads: CASSPDRAGGQPQHF. Written as DNA, the CDR3 is TGTGCCAGCAGCCCAGACAGGGCGGGGGGTCAGCCCCAGCATTTT. Combining the CDR3 with reference TRBV7-2 and TRBJ1-5 gives the whole variable domain GAGVSQSPSNKVTEKGKDVELRCDPISGHTALYWYRQSLGQGLEFLIYFQGNSAPDKSGLPSDRFSAERTGGSVSTLTIQRTQQEDSAVYLCASSPDRAGGQPQHFGDGTRLSIL.